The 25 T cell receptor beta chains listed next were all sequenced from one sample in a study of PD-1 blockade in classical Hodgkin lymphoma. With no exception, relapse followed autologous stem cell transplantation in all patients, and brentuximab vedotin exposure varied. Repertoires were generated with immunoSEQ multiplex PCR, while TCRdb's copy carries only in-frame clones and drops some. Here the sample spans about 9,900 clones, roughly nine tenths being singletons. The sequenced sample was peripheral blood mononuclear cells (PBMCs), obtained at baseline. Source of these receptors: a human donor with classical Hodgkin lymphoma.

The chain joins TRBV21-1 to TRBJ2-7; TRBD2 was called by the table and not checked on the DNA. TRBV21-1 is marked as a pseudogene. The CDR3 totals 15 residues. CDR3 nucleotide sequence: TGTGCCAGCCTTCGAATGGTAGCGGGAACCTACGAGCAGTACTTC. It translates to CASLRMVAGTYEQYF.

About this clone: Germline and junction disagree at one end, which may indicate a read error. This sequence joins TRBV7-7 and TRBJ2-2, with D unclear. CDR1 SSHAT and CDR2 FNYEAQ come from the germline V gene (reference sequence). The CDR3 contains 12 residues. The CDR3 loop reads CASSYATGELFF. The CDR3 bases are TGTGCTAGCAGCTACGCCACCGGGGAGCTGTTTTTT.

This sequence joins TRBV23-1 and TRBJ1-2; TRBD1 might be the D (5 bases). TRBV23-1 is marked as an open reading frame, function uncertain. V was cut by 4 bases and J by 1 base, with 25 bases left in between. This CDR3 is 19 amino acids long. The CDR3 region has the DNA TGCGCCAGCAGTCCCTTTGTTTATCACAGGCCCGAAGTTAACTATGGCTACACCTTC. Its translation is CASSPFVYHRPEVNYGYTF.

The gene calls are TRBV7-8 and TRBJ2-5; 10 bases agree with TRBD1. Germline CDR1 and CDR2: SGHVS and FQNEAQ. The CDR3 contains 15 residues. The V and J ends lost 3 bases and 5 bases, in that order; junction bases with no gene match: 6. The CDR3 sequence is CASSLTGGRFETQYF. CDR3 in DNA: TGTGCCAGCAGCTTGACAGGGGGCCGGTTCGAGACCCAGTACTTC.

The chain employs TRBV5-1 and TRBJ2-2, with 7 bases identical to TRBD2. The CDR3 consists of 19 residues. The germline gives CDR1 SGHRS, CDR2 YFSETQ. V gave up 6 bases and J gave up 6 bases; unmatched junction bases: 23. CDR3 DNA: TGCGCCAGCAAGAACTACCGGGACTATGGCCCCATACAGCCCGGGGAGCTGTTTTTT. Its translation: CASKNYRDYGPIQPGELFF.

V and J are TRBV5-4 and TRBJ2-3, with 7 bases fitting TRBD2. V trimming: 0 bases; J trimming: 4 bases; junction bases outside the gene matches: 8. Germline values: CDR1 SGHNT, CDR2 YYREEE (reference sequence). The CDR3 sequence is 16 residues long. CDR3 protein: CASSLGGGFSSDTQYF. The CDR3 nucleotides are TGTGCCAGCAGCTTGGGGGGAGGGTTCTCGTCAGATACGCAGTATTTT.

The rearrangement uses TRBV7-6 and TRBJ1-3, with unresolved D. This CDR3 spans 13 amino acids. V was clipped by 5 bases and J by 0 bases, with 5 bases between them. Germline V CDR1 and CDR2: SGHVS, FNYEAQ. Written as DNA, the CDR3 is TGTGCCAGCAGCGGGGACTCTGGAAACACCATATATTTT. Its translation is CASSGDSGNTIYF.

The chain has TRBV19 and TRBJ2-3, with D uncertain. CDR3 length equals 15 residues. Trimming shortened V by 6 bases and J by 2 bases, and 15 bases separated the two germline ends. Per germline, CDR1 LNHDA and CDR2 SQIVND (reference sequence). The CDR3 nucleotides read TGTGCCAGTAGCAGAAAGGTCATGATCACAGATACGCAGTATTTT. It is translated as CASSRKVMITDTQYF. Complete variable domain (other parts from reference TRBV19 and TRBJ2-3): DGGITQSPKYLFRKEGQNVTLSCEQNLNHDAMYWYRQDPGQGLRLIYYSQIVNDFQKGDIAEGYSVSREKKESFPLTVTSAQKNPTAFYLCASSRKVMITDTQYFGPGTRLTVL.

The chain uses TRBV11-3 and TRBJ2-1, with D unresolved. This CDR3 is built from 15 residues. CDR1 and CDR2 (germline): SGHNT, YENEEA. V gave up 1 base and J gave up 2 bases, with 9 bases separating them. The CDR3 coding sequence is TGTGCCAGCAGCTTAGGTGCTAGGCCCTACAATGAGCAGTTCTTC. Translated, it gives CASSLGARPYNEQFF.

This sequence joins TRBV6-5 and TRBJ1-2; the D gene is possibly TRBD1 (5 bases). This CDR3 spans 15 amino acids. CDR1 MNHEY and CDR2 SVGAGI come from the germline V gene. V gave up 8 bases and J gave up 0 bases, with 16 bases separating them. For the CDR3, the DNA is TGTGCCAGCTGGACACTAGAAAGGGCTAACTATGGCTACACCTTC. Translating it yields CASWTLERANYGYTF.

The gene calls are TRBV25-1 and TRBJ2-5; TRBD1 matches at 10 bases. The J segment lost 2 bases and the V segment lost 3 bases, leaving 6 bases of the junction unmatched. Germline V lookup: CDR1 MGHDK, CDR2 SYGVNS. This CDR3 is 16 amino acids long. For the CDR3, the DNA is TGTGCCAGCAGTGATATAGGGACAGGGGCACAAGAGACCCAGTACTTC. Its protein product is CASSDIGTGAQETQYF.

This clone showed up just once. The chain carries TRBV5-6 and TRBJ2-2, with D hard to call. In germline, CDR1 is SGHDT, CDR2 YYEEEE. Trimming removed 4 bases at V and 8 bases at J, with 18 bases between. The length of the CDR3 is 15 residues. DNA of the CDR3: TGTGCCAGCAGCCTTAGGTTTGGGGAAGCGGGGGAGCTGTTTTTT. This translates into CASSLRFGEAGELFF.

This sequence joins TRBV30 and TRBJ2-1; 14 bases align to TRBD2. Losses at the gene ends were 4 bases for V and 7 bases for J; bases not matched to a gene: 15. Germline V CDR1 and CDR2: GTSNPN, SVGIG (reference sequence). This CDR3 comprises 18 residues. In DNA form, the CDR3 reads TGTGCCTGGAAAAAGACTAGCGGGAGGGCCCGGGTTGAGAATGAGCAGTTCTTC. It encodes CAWKKTSGRARVENEQFF.

The CDR3: CASSRHEVNTGELFF. The CDR3, as DNA: TGTGCCAGCAGCCGTCATGAGGTGAACACCGGGGAGCTGTTTTTT. The gene calls are TRBV7-3 and TRBJ2-2; no reliable D call. Trimming took 5 bases from V and 1 from J, leaving 11 bases between them. CDR1 is SGHTA and CDR2 is FQGTGA in the germline V gene. The CDR3 covers 15 residues.

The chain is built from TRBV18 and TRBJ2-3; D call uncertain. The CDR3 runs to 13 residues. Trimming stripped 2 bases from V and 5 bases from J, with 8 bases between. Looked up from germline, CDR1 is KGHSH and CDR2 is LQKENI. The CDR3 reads CASSPSIIDTQYF. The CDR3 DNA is TGTGCCAGCTCACCATCGATTATAGATACGCAGTATTTT.

The CDR3 reads CASSLTENTEAFF. For the CDR3, the DNA is TGTGCCAGCAGTCTAACAGAGAACACTGAAGCTTTCTTT. V is TRBV6-1 and J is TRBJ1-1; D not resolved. Trimming took 5 bases from V and 1 from J, leaving 8 bases between them. CDR3 size: 13 residues. Germline-derived CDR1 and CDR2 are MNHNS and SASEGT.

The CDR3 DNA is TGTGCCAGCAGTTCGGGACAGGGGATCACTGAAGCTTTCTTT. This gives the protein CASSSGQGITEAFF. V usage is TRBV28 and J usage is TRBJ1-1, with TRBD1 matching 10 bases. CDR1 and CDR2 from the germline V gene are MDHEN and SYDVKM. The CDR3 is 14 amino acids. V lost 4 bases to trimming and J lost 4 bases; unmatched junction nucleotides: 3.

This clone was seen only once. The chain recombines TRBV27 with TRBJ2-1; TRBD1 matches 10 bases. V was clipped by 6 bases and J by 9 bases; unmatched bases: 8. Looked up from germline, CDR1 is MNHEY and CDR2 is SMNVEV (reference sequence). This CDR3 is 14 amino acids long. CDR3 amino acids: CASRPGTGEGEQFF. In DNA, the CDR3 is TGTGCCAGCAGGCCCGGGACAGGGGAGGGTGAGCAGTTCTTC.

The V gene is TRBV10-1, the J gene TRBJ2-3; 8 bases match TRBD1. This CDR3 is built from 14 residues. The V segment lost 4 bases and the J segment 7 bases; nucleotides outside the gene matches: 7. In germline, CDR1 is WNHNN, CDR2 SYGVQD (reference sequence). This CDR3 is CASSGGTGGNTQYF. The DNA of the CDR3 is TGCGCCAGCAGTGGAGGGACAGGTGGTAATACGCAGTATTTT.

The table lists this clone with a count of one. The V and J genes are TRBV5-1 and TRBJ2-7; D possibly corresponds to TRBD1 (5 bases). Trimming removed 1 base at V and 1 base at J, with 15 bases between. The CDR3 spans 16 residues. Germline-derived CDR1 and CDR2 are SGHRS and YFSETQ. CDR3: CASSLWITTVSYEQYF. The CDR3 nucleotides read TGCGCCAGCAGCTTGTGGATTACGACAGTTTCCTACGAGCAGTACTTC.

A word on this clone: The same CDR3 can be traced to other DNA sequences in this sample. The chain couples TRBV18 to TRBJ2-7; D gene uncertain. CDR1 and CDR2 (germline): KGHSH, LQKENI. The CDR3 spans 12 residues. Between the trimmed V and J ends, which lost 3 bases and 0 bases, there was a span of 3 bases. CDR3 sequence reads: CASSPSSYEQYF. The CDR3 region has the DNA TGTGCCAGCTCACCCAGCTCCTACGAGCAGTACTTC.

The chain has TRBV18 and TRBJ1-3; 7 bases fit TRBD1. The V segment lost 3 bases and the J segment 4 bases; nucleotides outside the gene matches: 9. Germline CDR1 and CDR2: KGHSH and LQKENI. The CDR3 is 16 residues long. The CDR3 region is CASSPTRDRVGNTIYF. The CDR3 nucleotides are TGTGCCAGCTCACCGACCCGGGACAGAGTCGGAAACACCATATATTTT.

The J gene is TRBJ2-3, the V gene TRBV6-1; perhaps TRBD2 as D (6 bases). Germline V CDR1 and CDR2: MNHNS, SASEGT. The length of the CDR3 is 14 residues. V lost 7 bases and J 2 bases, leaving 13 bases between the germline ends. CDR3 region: CASIAGRPTDTQYF. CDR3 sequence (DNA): TGTGCCAGCATTGCGGGACGCCCCACAGATACGCAGTATTTT.

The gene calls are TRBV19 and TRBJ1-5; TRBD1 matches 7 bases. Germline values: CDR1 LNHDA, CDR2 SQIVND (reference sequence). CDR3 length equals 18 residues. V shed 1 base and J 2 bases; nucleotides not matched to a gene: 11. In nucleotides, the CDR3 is TGTGCCAGTAGTATAGGGACAGGCGCCCTGATGGGCAATCAGCCCCAGCATTTT. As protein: CASSIGTGALMGNQPQHF.

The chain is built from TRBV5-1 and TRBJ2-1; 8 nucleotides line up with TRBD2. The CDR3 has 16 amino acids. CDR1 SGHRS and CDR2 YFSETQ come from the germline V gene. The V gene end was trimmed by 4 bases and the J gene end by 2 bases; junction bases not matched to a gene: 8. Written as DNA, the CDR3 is TGCGCCAGCAGCCCTCCCACGGGAGGGCCCTACAATGAGCAGTTCTTC. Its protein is CASSPPTGGPYNEQFF.